This T cell receptor (beta chain) was sequenced for a study of T cell responses to AZD1222 COVID-19 vaccine. Study-wide points: Seropositive at baseline were only a handful of AZD1222 recipients. Every sample of the repertoires postdated the peak T cell response.

Data came from immunoSEQ multiplex PCR; TCRdb stores just in-frame clones and leaves some out. This repertoire shows 95,000 to 150,000 clones, more than 80% found once; its top ten account for 3.5% to 5%. V was shortened by 4 bases and J by 3 bases, with 10 bases between the two germline ends. The CDR3 totals 14 residues. Looked up from germline, CDR1 is MDHEN and CDR2 is SYDVKM. About this clone itself: Its target is unknown.

The sample here was peripheral blood, taken 28 days after the second AZD1222 dose. The genes are TRBV28 and TRBJ1-5; D unresolved. The receptor comes from an adult who received the AZD1222 COVID-19 vaccine. The CDR3 region has the DNA TGTGCCAGCAGTTCCCTACCCGTCAATCAGCCCCAGCATTTT. It translates to CASSSLPVNQPQHF.